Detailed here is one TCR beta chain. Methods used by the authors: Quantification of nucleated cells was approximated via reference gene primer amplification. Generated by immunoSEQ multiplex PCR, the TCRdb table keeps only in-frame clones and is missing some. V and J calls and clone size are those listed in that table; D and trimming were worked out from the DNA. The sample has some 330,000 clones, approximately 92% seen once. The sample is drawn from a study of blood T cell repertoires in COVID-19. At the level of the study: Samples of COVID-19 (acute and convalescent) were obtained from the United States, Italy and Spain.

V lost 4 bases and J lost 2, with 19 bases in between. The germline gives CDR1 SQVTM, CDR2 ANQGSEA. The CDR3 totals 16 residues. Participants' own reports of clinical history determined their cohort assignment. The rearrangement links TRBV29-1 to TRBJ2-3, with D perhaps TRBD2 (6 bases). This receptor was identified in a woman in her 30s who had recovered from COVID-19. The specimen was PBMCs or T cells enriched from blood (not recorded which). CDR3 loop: CSVVEGREIITDTQYF. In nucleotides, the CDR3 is TGCAGCGTTGTTGAAGGCCGGGAGATAATCACAGATACGCAGTATTTT.